This is a list of T cell receptor beta chains from one sample in a study of OX40 agonist ivuxolimab in advanced cancers. Sequencing was performed with immunoSEQ multiplex PCR; in TCRdb, only in-frame clones are kept and a portion is missing. The sample has 40,000 to 45,000 clones, around 87% seen once. The specimen was CD4+ or CD8+ T cells sorted from blood, collected in a trial of the OX40 agonist ivuxolimab. The receptors were gathered from an adult with an advanced solid tumor such as melanoma, head and neck, liver or kidney cancer. The CDR3 runs from the conserved cysteine through the conserved F or W. The D gene is left open where the match is weak. A row's size may be missing; if present it is once, few, many or a size class.

j_gene | d_gene | len | abundance | v_gene | CDR3nt | CDR3aa
TRBJ2-3 | TRBD1 | 14 | - | TRBV5-8 | TGTGCCAGCAGCCAAGGACAGGGCACAGATACGCAGTATTTT | CASSQGQGTDTQYF
TRBJ2-1 | TRBD2 | 16 | - | TRBV4-1 | TGCGCCAGCAGCCTACGGGGACTAGCGGGAGGAGGTGAGCAGTTCTTC | CASSLRGLAGGGEQFF
TRBJ1-1 | - | 14 | - | TRBV18 | TGTGCCAGCTCACCGGGCAGGGCGAACACTGAAGCTTTCTTT | CASSPGRANTEAFF
TRBJ2-1 | - | 13 | few | TRBV11-3 | TGTGCCAGCAGCTTAGGCAGGGCCAATGAGCAGTTCTTC | CASSLGRANEQFF
TRBJ2-1 | - | 14 | - | TRBV6-5 | TGTGCCAGCAACGATCCCACTAAATACAATGAGCAGTTCTTC | CASNDPTKYNEQFF
TRBJ2-7 | - | 13 | - | TRBV29-1 | TGCAGCGTTGGAGAGGCTAGGGACTACGAGCAGTACTTC | CSVGEARDYEQYF
TRBJ2-7 | - | 16 | - | TRBV11-3 | TGTGCCAGCAGCTACAGACAGGCGGCGGGCTCCTACGAGCAGTACTTC | CASSYRQAAGSYEQYF
TRBJ1-2 | - | 14 | - | TRBV6-5 | TGTGCCAGCAGTCCGCCGGGGGCTAACTATGGCTACACCTTC | CASSPPGANYGYTF
TRBJ1-3 | - | 17 | - | TRBV13 | TGTGCCAGCAGCTTACGGGCCACATCTAACTCTGGAAACACCATATATTTT | CASSLRATSNSGNTIYF
TRBJ1-6 | TRBD1 | 14 | - | TRBV11-3 | TGTGCCAGCAGCTTTGGACAGGGGCGATCACCCCTCCACTTT | CASSFGQGRSPLHF
TRBJ2-1 | - | 15 | once | TRBV6-6 | TGTGCCAGCGGGGAGTCGCAGTTCTCCTACAATGAGCAGTTCTTC | CASGESQFSYNEQFF
TRBJ1-3 | - | 13 | - | TRBV5-1 | TGCGCCAGCAGCAGAAACGACGGAAACACCATATATTTT | CASSRNDGNTIYF